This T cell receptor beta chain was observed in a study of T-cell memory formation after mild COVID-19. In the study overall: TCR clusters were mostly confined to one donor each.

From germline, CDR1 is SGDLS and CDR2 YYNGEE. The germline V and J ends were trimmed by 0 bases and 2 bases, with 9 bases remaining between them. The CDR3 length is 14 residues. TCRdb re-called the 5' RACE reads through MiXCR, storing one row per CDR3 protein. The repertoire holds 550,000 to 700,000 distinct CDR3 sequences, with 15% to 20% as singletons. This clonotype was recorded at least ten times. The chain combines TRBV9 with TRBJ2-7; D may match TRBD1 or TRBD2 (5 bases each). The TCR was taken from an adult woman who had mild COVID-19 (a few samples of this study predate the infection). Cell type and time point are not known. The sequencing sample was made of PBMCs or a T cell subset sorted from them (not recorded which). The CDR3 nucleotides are TGTGCCAGCAGCGTAGATGGGACGGCCTACGAGCAGTACTTC. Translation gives CASSVDGTAYEQYF.